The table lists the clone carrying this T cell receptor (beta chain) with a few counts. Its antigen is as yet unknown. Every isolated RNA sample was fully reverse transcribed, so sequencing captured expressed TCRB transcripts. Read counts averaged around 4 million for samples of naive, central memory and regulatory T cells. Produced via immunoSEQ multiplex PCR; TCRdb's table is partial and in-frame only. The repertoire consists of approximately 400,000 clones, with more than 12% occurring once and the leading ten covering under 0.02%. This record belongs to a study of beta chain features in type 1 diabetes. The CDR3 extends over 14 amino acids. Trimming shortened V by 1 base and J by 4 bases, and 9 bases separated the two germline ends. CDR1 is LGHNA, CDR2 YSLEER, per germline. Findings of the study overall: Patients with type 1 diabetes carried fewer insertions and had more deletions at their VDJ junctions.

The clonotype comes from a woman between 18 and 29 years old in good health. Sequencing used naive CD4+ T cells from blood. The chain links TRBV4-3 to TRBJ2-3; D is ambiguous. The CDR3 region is CASSQVSTPDTQYF. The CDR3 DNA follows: TGCGCCAGCAGCCAAGTAAGCACCCCAGATACGCAGTATTTT.